The 32 T cell receptor beta chains listed next were all sequenced from one sample in a study of blood T cell repertoires in COVID-19. Generated by immunoSEQ multiplex PCR, the TCRdb table keeps only in-frame clones and is missing some. The data hold hundreds of thousands of clones, with around 88% observed a single time. The sequenced sample consisted of peripheral blood. The origin of the receptors is a woman between 45 and 60 years old with COVID-19, enrolled during active disease.

V usage is TRBV5-4 and J usage is TRBJ1-2; 8 positions agree with TRBD1. The germline V gene encodes CDR1 SGHNT and CDR2 YYREEE (reference sequence). V dropped 0 bases and J dropped 6; count of bases not matched to a gene: 7. The CDR3 length is 15 residues. The CDR3 region has the DNA TGTGCCAGCAGCTTGGGAGGATTGGACAGGGATGGCTACACCTTC. It yields the protein CASSLGGLDRDGYTF.

The J gene is TRBJ1-5, the V gene TRBV6-6; D remains unclear. CDR3 length: 14 amino acids. V was cut by 7 bases and J by 4 bases, with 14 bases left in between. The V gene's germline CDR1 is MNHNY and CDR2 SVGAGI (reference sequence). The CDR3 protein is CASTHRGANQPQHF. In DNA form, the CDR3 reads TGTGCCAGCACCCATCGGGGAGCTAATCAGCCCCAGCATTTT.

In its sample, this clone was seen once. The chain links TRBV24-1 to TRBJ2-5, with 7 bases aligning to TRBD2. This CDR3 comprises 12 residues. V shed 4 bases, J shed 5 bases, and the junction held 0 bases outside the gene matches. Germline V CDR1 and CDR2: KGHDR, SFDVKD. The DNA for the CDR3 is TGTGCCACCAGTGAGGGGGGGGAGACCCAGTACTTC. Amino acids: CATSEGGETQYF.

A remark on this clone: Other DNA sequences within the sample encode an identical CDR3. V is TRBV15 and J is TRBJ1-5; 7 nucleotides align to TRBD1. In germline, CDR1 is LNHNV, CDR2 YYDKDF (reference sequence). Trimming removed 0 bases from V and 6 bases from J; junction bases left unmatched: 5. The CDR3 loop spans 15 amino acids. The CDR3 here is CATSRDRAGGQPQHF. The CDR3 DNA sequence: TGTGCCACCAGCAGAGATCGGGCAGGGGGTCAGCCCCAGCATTTT.

The rearrangement joins TRBV5-1 to TRBJ1-6; weak D call: TRBD1 (6 bases). The CDR3 is made up of 13 amino acids. Trimming took off 3 bases at V and 7 bases at J, with 8 bases between the two ends. In germline, CDR1 is SGHRS, CDR2 YFSETQ. Written as DNA, the CDR3 is TGCGCCAGCAGCTGGACAGCGAATTCACCCCTCCACTTT. Residues: CASSWTANSPLHF.

CDR3 in DNA: TGTGCCAGCAGCCGCGGGACAGGGAGGACTGAAGCTTTCTTT. It translates to CASSRGTGRTEAFF. This sequence joins TRBV7-9 and TRBJ1-1; TRBD1 agrees at 9 bases. CDR1 is SEHNR, CDR2 FQNEAQ, per germline (reference sequence). V lost 5 bases to trimming and J lost 5 bases; unmatched junction nucleotides: 6. CDR3 size: 14 residues.

Worth noting for this clone: Other DNA sequences in this specimen translate into the identical CDR3. The chain uses TRBV19 and TRBJ1-5; 9 bases are a match to TRBD1. The CDR3 has 13 residues. The V segment lost 4 bases and the J segment 7 bases; nucleotides outside the gene matches: 2. The V gene's germline CDR1 is LNHDA and CDR2 SQIVND (reference sequence). Here the CDR3 DNA reads TGTGCCAGTAGTAGGGACAGGGACCAGCCCCAGCATTTT. It yields the protein CASSRDRDQPQHF.

The chain links TRBV6-5 to TRBJ1-5; D not certain. The V and J ends lost 6 bases and 5 bases respectively, with 17 bases between them. Germline CDR1 MNHEY, CDR2 SVGAGI. The CDR3 has 15 residues. The CDR3 DNA sequence: TGTGCCAGCAGCCAGAGAGGTTTCGCGGATCAGCCCCAGCATTTT. Amino acids: CASSQRGFADQPQHF.

The chain combines TRBV27 with TRBJ2-7; 13 positions match TRBD2. This CDR3 spans 15 amino acids. The germline gives CDR1 MNHEY, CDR2 SMNVEV (reference sequence). With 2 bases clipped from V and 5 bases from J, the junction kept 3 bases outside the gene matches. This CDR3 reads CASSLGLAGANEQYF. DNA of the CDR3: TGTGCCAGCAGTTTAGGACTAGCGGGGGCTAACGAGCAGTACTTC.

V gene TRBV6-5 combines with J gene TRBJ1-2, with 9 bases matching TRBD1. CDR3 length equals 14 residues. The ends lost 5 bases at V and 7 bases at J; junction bases unmatched: 8. CDR1 is MNHEY and CDR2 is SVGAGI in the germline V gene. For the CDR3, the DNA is TGTGCCAGCAGTCTTCGACAGGGGGAGGGTGGCTACACCTTC. Protein: CASSLRQGEGGYTF.

The chain combines TRBV5-1 with TRBJ1-1; D is unresolved. The germline gives CDR1 SGHRS, CDR2 YFSETQ. The CDR3 is made up of 14 amino acids. The V and J ends lost 5 bases and 2 bases respectively, with 13 bases between them. The CDR3 sequence: CASRIGRGNTEAFF. The CDR3 DNA is TGCGCCAGCAGGATTGGGCGGGGAAACACTGAAGCTTTCTTT. Combining the CDR3 with reference TRBV5-1 and TRBJ1-1 gives the whole variable domain KAGVTQTPRYLIKTRGQQVTLSCSPISGHRSVSWYQQTPGQGLQFLFEYFSETQRNKGNFPGRFSGRQFSNSRSEMNVSTLELGDSALYLCASRIGRGNTEAFFGQGTRLTVV.

The chain couples TRBV11-2 to TRBJ2-5; 8 bases are a match to TRBD2. This CDR3 comprises 16 residues. V was clipped by 2 bases and J by 5 bases; unmatched bases: 10. Looked up from germline, CDR1 is SGHAT and CDR2 is FQNNGV. This CDR3 reads CASSLSGARGGETQYF. CDR3 DNA: TGTGCCAGCAGCTTATCCGGCGCCCGGGGGGGGGAGACCCAGTACTTC.

This rearrangement joins TRBV5-1 to TRBJ2-7, with 8 bases that match TRBD1. After removal of 4 bases from V and 4 bases from J, the junction contained 7 bases not matched to a gene. Germline assignment: CDR1 SGHRS and CDR2 YFSETQ. The CDR3 length is 14 residues. The CDR3 sequence is CASSTQTGVYEQYF. CDR3 nucleotides: TGCGCCAGCAGCACGCAGACAGGGGTGTACGAGCAGTACTTC.

This rearrangement joins TRBV27 to TRBJ1-1; 11 nucleotides agree with TRBD1. Germline assignment: CDR1 MNHEY and CDR2 SMNVEV (reference sequence). Trimming cost V 5 bases and J 5 bases; bases outside gene matches: 4. There are 14 residues in the CDR3. The CDR3 DNA sequence: TGTGCCAGCAGTCCCCGGGACAGGGGGACTGAAGCTTTCTTT. This sequence encodes CASSPRDRGTEAFF.

In regard to this clone: Different DNA sequences within this sample yield the same CDR3. The chain combines TRBV19 with TRBJ2-3; 7 bases agree with TRBD2. This CDR3 is built from 16 residues. J gave up 0 bases and V 1 base, and 4 bases lay outside the gene matches. The germline V gene encodes CDR1 LNHDA and CDR2 SQIVND (reference sequence). The CDR3 protein is CASSIGLAGSTDTQYF. CDR3 coding DNA: TGTGCCAGTAGTATAGGACTAGCTGGGAGCACAGATACGCAGTATTTT. The full variable domain, completed using reference TRBV19 and TRBJ2-3, is DGGITQSPKYLFRKEGQNVTLSCEQNLNHDAMYWYRQDPGQGLRLIYYSQIVNDFQKGDIAEGYSVSREKKESFPLTVTSAQKNPTAFYLCASSIGLAGSTDTQYFGPGTRLTVL.

The chain combines TRBV3-1 (or the pseudogene TRBV3-2) with TRBJ2-2; D is uncertain. Germline V gene sequence: CDR1 LGHDT, CDR2 YNNKEL (reference sequence). This CDR3 contains 16 residues. Trimming cost V 0 bases and J 1 base, with 9 bases left between them. The CDR3 spells CASSQESLRNTGELFF. CDR3 DNA sequence: TGTGCCAGCAGCCAAGAAAGTCTTAGGAACACCGGGGAGCTGTTTTTT.

The chain joins TRBV9 to TRBJ2-7, with D possibly TRBD2 on 5 matching bases. CDR1 SGDLS and CDR2 YYNGEE come from the germline V gene. The CDR3 sequence is 10 residues long. V was pared by 8 bases and J by 7 bases, with 10 bases between. CDR3 residues: CASLSGEQYF. CDR3 coding DNA: TGTGCCAGTCTATCGGGGGAGCAGTACTTC.

The CDR3: CSAYRGSYNEQFF. The CDR3 bases are TGCAGCGCGTACAGGGGATCCTACAATGAGCAGTTCTTC. This chain uses TRBV29-1 with TRBJ2-1; TRBD1 agrees at 7 bases. After removal of 7 bases from V and 1 base from J, the junction contained 4 bases not matched to a gene. The germline CDR1 and CDR2 sequences are SQVTM and ANQGSEA. This CDR3 contains 13 residues.

The chain is built from TRBV30 and TRBJ2-3; the match to TRBD2 covers 9 bases. The CDR3 runs 12 residues. Germline CDR1 GTSNPN, CDR2 SVGIG (reference sequence). V shed 8 bases, J shed 4 bases, and the junction held 4 bases outside the gene matches. For the CDR3, the DNA is TGTGCCCTTAGCGGGGGCGCAGATACGCAGTATTTT. Amino acid sequence: CALSGGADTQYF.

The V call is TRBV6-5, the J call TRBJ2-3, with 9 nucleotides matching TRBD1. CDR1 and CDR2 from the germline V gene are MNHEY and SVGAGI. J lost 2 bases, V lost 8 bases, and 5 bases had no gene match. The CDR3 is made up of 14 amino acids. The CDR3 nucleotides are TGTGCCAGCTTGACAGGGGGACTCACAGATACGCAGTATTTT. As protein: CASLTGGLTDTQYF.

The chain joins TRBV19 to TRBJ1-4, with 7 bases matching TRBD1. The germline gives CDR1 LNHDA, CDR2 SQIVND (reference sequence). V dropped 5 bases and J dropped 5; count of bases not matched to a gene: 8. The CDR3 extends over 15 amino acids. The CDR3 nucleotides are TGTGCCAGTAGTCCTGGGACAGCCCAGAATGAAAAACTGTTTTTT. It is translated as CASSPGTAQNEKLFF.

With regard to this clone: This same CDR3 is encoded by further DNA sequences in the sample. This chain's CDR3 is CASSYSAGGGYGYTF. CDR3 in DNA: TGTGCCAGCAGTTACTCAGCAGGGGGCGGCTATGGCTACACCTTC. The chain recombines TRBV6-5 with TRBJ1-2, with 8 nucleotides matching TRBD1. V lost 0 bases and J lost 4; bases outside the gene matches: 4. CDR1 is MNHEY and CDR2 is SVGAGI in the germline V gene. This CDR3 has 15 residues.

CDR3 amino acids: CASSPQTGPEQPQHF. In nucleotides, the CDR3 is TGTGCCAGCTCACCACAGACAGGGCCGGAACAGCCCCAGCATTTT. J is TRBJ1-5 and V is TRBV18, with 7 positions matching TRBD1. CDR3 length: 15 amino acids. Germline values: CDR1 KGHSH, CDR2 LQKENI. The V and J ends lost 1 base and 7 bases, in that order; junction bases with no gene match: 7.

The chain uses TRBV7-9 and TRBJ1-4; D might be TRBD1 (6 bases). This CDR3 region has 15 residues. CDR1 SEHNR and CDR2 FQNEAQ come from the germline V gene (reference sequence). The V end was cut by 5 bases, the J end by 4 bases, with 14 bases between. The CDR3 DNA reads as TGTGCCAGCAGCCAGTTCAGGGGCGGTAATGAAAAACTGTTTTTT. It codes for CASSQFRGGNEKLFF.

As for this clone: Other DNA sequences in this sample translate to the same CDR3. The gene calls are TRBV6-5 and TRBJ1-2, with TRBD1 identical over 10 bases. CDR3 length equals 14 residues. With V trimmed by 7 bases and J by 3 bases, 5 bases remained unmatched. In germline, CDR1 is MNHEY, CDR2 SVGAGI. The CDR3 nucleotides are TGTGCCAGCACCCGGACAGGGGGAGACTATGGCTACACCTTC. Encoded protein: CASTRTGGDYGYTF.

The V call is TRBV5-4, the J call TRBJ1-1, with D perhaps TRBD1 (5 bases). This CDR3 has 14 amino acids. Germline loops: CDR1 SGHNT, CDR2 YYREEE (reference sequence). Between the trimmed V and J ends, which lost 5 bases and 1 base, there was a span of 12 bases. In DNA, the CDR3 is TGTGCCAGCAGAGCGGGACTCTCGAACACTGAAGCTTTCTTT. This translates into CASRAGLSNTEAFF. The whole variable domain, filled in from reference TRBV5-4 and TRBJ1-1, reads ETGVTQSPTHLIKTRGQQVTLRCSSQSGHNTVSWYQQALGQGPQFIFQYYREEENGRGNFPPRFSGLQFPNYSSELNVNALELDDSALYLCASRAGLSNTEAFFGQGTRLTVV.

The V call is TRBV19, the J call TRBJ1-2; TRBD1 might be the D (6 bases). The germline CDR1 and CDR2 sequences are LNHDA and SQIVND (reference sequence). This CDR3 has 12 amino acids. V was clipped by 9 bases and J by 2 bases, with 10 bases between them. DNA of the CDR3: TGTGCCAGCCAGGACAGAAACTATGGCTACACCTTC. This gives the protein CASQDRNYGYTF. The full variable domain, rest sourced from reference TRBV19 and TRBJ1-2, is DGGITQSPKYLFRKEGQNVTLSCEQNLNHDAMYWYRQDPGQGLRLIYYSQIVNDFQKGDIAEGYSVSREKKESFPLTVTSAQKNPTAFYLCASQDRNYGYTFGSGTRLTVV.

The chain employs TRBV5-1 and TRBJ1-6; possible D gene TRBD1, 6 bases. The CDR3 totals 17 residues. The V end was cut by 2 bases, the J end by 1 base, with 13 bases between. Germline CDR1 SGHRS, CDR2 YFSETQ. As DNA, the CDR3 is TGCGCCAGCAGCTTAGGATTTGGGACATCCTATAATTCACCCCTCCACTTT. Its protein is CASSLGFGTSYNSPLHF.

This chain links TRBV6-5 with TRBJ1-1; the D gene is possibly TRBD1 (5 bases). This CDR3 has 13 residues. Germline CDR1 MNHEY, CDR2 SVGAGI. V dropped 7 bases and J dropped 1 base, with 10 bases sitting between them. CDR3 nucleotide sequence: TGTGCCAGCATAAGCCAGGGGAACACTGAAGCTTTCTTT. It specifies CASISQGNTEAFF.

The chain combines TRBV27 with TRBJ2-7; 9 bases match TRBD2. Germline lookup yields CDR1 MNHEY and CDR2 SMNVEV (reference sequence). V gave up 3 bases and J gave up 0 bases; unmatched junction bases: 0. The CDR3 consists of 14 residues. CDR3: CASSFSGGSYEQYF. CDR3 DNA sequence: TGTGCCAGCAGTTTTAGCGGGGGCTCCTACGAGCAGTACTTC.

The rearrangement joins TRBV3-1 (or the pseudogene TRBV3-2) to TRBJ2-3; the D gene is possibly TRBD2 (5 bases). The CDR3 is 15 amino acids. The germline V and J ends were trimmed by 0 bases and 3 bases, with 10 bases remaining between them. Germline lookup yields CDR1 LGHDT and CDR2 YNNKEL (reference sequence). The DNA for the CDR3 is TGTGCCAGCAGCCAAGATTTGAGGGTTACAGATACGCAGTATTTT. It codes for CASSQDLRVTDTQYF.

The V and J genes are TRBV14 and TRBJ1-2; D unclear. Germline loops: CDR1 SGHDN, CDR2 FVKESK. Between the trimmed V and J ends, which lost 4 bases and 8 bases, there was a span of 20 bases. CDR3 length: 15 amino acids. CDR3 sequence reads: CASSPWRSMATGYTF. The CDR3 DNA is TGTGCCAGCAGCCCCTGGCGGTCTATGGCTACGGGCTACACCTTC. The whole variable domain, remainder taken from reference TRBV14 and TRBJ1-2, is EAGVTQFPSHSVIEKGQTVTLRCDPISGHDNLYWYRRVMGKEIKFLLHFVKESKQDESGMPNNRFLAERTGGTYSTLKVQPAELEDSGVYFCASSPWRSMATGYTFGSGTRLTVV.